One sample yielded the 25 T cell receptor beta chains listed below, sequenced in a study of shared clonotypes between healthy human individuals. Assay: immunoSEQ multiplex PCR; the TCRdb copy retains only in-frame clones and omits some. There are about 1.4 million clones in the sample; approximately 96% occur only once, and 0.95% to 1.5% lies in the top ten. The sequenced sample was naive CD4+ T cells sorted from blood. Regarding subset: CD45RA+ positively selected. The receptors shown here come from a man aged 30 to 39 in good health.

The chain couples TRBV5-1 to TRBJ2-2; D might be TRBD1 (5 bases). CDR3 length: 18 amino acids. CDR1 SGHRS and CDR2 YFSETQ come from the germline V gene. The V gene lost 0 bases and the J gene lost 5 bases, with 20 bases spanning the gap. DNA for the CDR3: TGCGCCAGCAGCTTGGACCCCCCTGGGGCAGGGTTTACCGGGGAGCTGTTTTTT. Translating gives CASSLDPPGAGFTGELFF.

The chain links TRBV5-1 to TRBJ2-5; 9 nucleotides line up with TRBD1. There are 15 residues in the CDR3. Germline V gives CDR1 SGHRS, CDR2 YFSETQ. V shed 3 bases, J shed 4 bases, and the junction held 7 bases outside the gene matches. This CDR3 is CASSSSTGGSETQYF. The CDR3 DNA is TGCGCCAGCAGCTCATCTACAGGGGGCTCAGAGACCCAGTACTTC.

Concerning this clone: Other nucleotide sequences from this sample produce the same CDR3. The chain combines TRBV5-1 with TRBJ2-1; D ambiguous. Germline V CDR1 and CDR2: SGHRS, YFSETQ. V lost 4 bases to trimming and J lost 4 bases, with 9 bases between them. The CDR3 totals 13 residues. CDR3 nucleotides: TGCGCCAGCAGCCTAGGAACATACAATGAGCAGTTCTTC. It is translated as CASSLGTYNEQFF.

The rearrangement links TRBV6-6 to TRBJ2-1, with TRBD2 matching over 7 bases. Germline CDR1 MNHNY, CDR2 SVGAGI (reference sequence). Losses at the gene ends were 8 bases for V and 3 bases for J; bases not matched to a gene: 7. CDR3 length: 14 residues. CDR3 sequence: CASCRASGYNEQFF. CDR3 DNA: TGTGCCAGCTGTCGGGCTAGCGGCTACAATGAGCAGTTCTTC.

J is TRBJ2-1 and V is TRBV13; D possibly corresponds to TRBD2 (7 bases). The germline CDR1 and CDR2 sequences are PRHDT and FYEKMQ (reference sequence). CDR3 size: 15 residues. V was pared by 5 bases and J by 6 bases, with 17 bases between. The CDR3 loop is CASSLTSARGNEQFF. The CDR3 DNA is TGTGCCAGCAGCCTAACTAGCGCCAGGGGCAATGAGCAGTTCTTC.

The V call is TRBV18, the J call TRBJ2-3, with 8 bases lining up with TRBD2. J lost 6 bases, V lost 1 base, and 9 bases had no gene match. Germline V CDR1 and CDR2: KGHSH, LQKENI. The CDR3 is 16 amino acids. The CDR3 here is CASSPLRTGGTDTQYF. CDR3 nucleotide sequence: TGTGCCAGCTCACCACTCCGAACGGGAGGGACCGATACGCAGTATTTT.

CDR3 DNA sequence: TGTGCCAGCATCGATAGGACAGGCCAAAGGACTGAAGCTTTCTTT. Amino acid sequence: CASIDRTGQRTEAFF. This rearrangement joins TRBV28 to TRBJ1-1; 7 positions agree with TRBD1. V dropped 7 bases and J dropped 5; count of bases not matched to a gene: 13. Germline values: CDR1 MDHEN, CDR2 SYDVKM. The CDR3 length is 15 residues.

For this clone: Other DNA sequences in the sample encode the same CDR3. The rearrangement links TRBV7-9 to TRBJ2-2, with D possibly being TRBD1 (5 bases). Trimming took off 0 bases at V and 4 bases at J, with 9 bases between the two ends. Germline CDR1 reads SEHNR; CDR2 reads FQNEAQ (reference sequence). CDR3 length: 15 amino acids. In DNA, the CDR3 is TGTGCCAGCAGCTTAGCGCAGGGCGGCACCGGGGAGCTGTTTTTT. It codes for CASSLAQGGTGELFF.

The chain uses TRBV5-1 and TRBJ1-1, with TRBD1 as a possible D gene (5 bases). The CDR3 is made up of 14 amino acids. Trimming took 2 bases from V and 7 from J, leaving 15 bases between them. CDR1 is SGHRS and CDR2 is YFSETQ in the germline V gene. CDR3 sequence reads: CASSFLRGTDEAFF. CDR3 DNA sequence: TGCGCCAGCAGCTTTCTAAGGGGAACAGATGAAGCTTTCTTT. Full variable domain (rest looked up from reference TRBV5-1 and TRBJ1-1): KAGVTQTPRYLIKTRGQQVTLSCSPISGHRSVSWYQQTPGQGLQFLFEYFSETQRNKGNFPGRFSGRQFSNSRSEMNVSTLELGDSALYLCASSFLRGTDEAFFGQGTRLTVV.

The CDR3 loop is CASSYLDRGRHEQYF. The CDR3 DNA is TGTGCCAGCAGTTACTTGGACAGGGGGCGACACGAGCAGTACTTC. J is TRBJ2-7 and V is TRBV28, with 11 positions matching TRBD1. CDR3 length equals 15 residues. Germline loops: CDR1 MDHEN, CDR2 SYDVKM. Unmatched junction bases numbered 7, after V lost 4 bases and J lost 5 bases.

With respect to this clone: The identical CDR3 is also encoded by other nucleotide sequences in the sample. The rearrangement links TRBV6-1 to TRBJ2-7; no definite D call. The V gene lost 3 bases and the J gene lost 3 bases, with 6 bases spanning the gap. The CDR3 runs to 12 residues. The germline CDR1 and CDR2 sequences are MNHNS and SASEGT. The CDR3: CASSESSYEQYF. In DNA, the CDR3 is TGTGCCAGCAGTGAGTCCAGCTACGAGCAGTACTTC.

Here the CDR3 reads CASTNPGQMNTEAFF. In nucleotides, the CDR3 is TGTGCCAGCACAAATCCGGGACAGATGAACACTGAAGCTTTCTTT. This chain uses TRBV19 with TRBJ1-1; 7 nucleotides line up with TRBD1. Germline V gene data show CDR1 as LNHDA and CDR2 as SQIVND (reference sequence). The CDR3 length is 15 residues. Trimming took 9 bases from V and 0 from J; bases not matched to a gene: 10.

The V and J genes are TRBV28 and TRBJ1-5; 8 bases agree with TRBD1. The CDR3 is 16 residues long. V shed 5 bases and J 6 bases; nucleotides not matched to a gene: 12. Germline CDR1 reads MDHEN; CDR2 reads SYDVKM. CDR3 residues: CASSERQGQGRQPQHF. CDR3 sequence (DNA): TGTGCCAGCAGTGAAAGACAGGGGCAGGGACGTCAGCCCCAGCATTTT.

The gene calls are TRBV27 and TRBJ2-7; TRBD1 matches 10 bases. Germline CDR1 reads MNHEY; CDR2 reads SMNVEV (reference sequence). There are 18 residues in the CDR3. V lost 4 bases and J lost 2; bases outside the gene matches: 14. The CDR3 protein is CASSSKTGGLGMPYEQYF. DNA for the CDR3: TGTGCCAGCAGTTCTAAGACAGGGGGCCTGGGAATGCCCTACGAGCAGTACTTC.

The sample holds one count of this clone. The chain is built from TRBV9 and TRBJ2-3, with 11 positions matching TRBD2. This CDR3 has 19 amino acids. Per the germline V gene, CDR1 is SGDLS and CDR2 is YYNGEE. After removal of 0 bases from V and 2 bases from J, the junction contained 11 bases not matched to a gene. CDR3 sequence (DNA): TGTGCCAGCAGCGTAGGACTAGCGGGAAGGTATCGGTCCACAGATACGCAGTATTTT. Protein: CASSVGLAGRYRSTDTQYF.

The CDR3 sequence is CASSSTGTGRGEQYF. Written as DNA, the CDR3 is TGTGCCAGCAGCTCAACCGGGACAGGGAGAGGCGAGCAGTACTTC. The rearrangement joins TRBV7-6 to TRBJ2-7; the match to TRBD1 covers 9 bases. Germline lookup yields CDR1 SGHVS and CDR2 FNYEAQ. V shed 4 bases and J 6 bases; nucleotides not matched to a gene: 10. This CDR3 spans 15 amino acids.

V and J are TRBV7-9 and TRBJ2-3; 7 nucleotides match TRBD1. This CDR3 spans 13 amino acids. V dropped 6 bases and J dropped 5; count of bases not matched to a gene: 5. The germline CDR1 and CDR2 sequences are SEHNR and FQNEAQ (reference sequence). The CDR3: CASRRTGGDTQYF. CDR3 coding DNA: TGTGCCAGCAGACGGACAGGTGGAGATACGCAGTATTTT.

The rearrangement links TRBV6-4 to TRBJ2-1, with 9 bases fitting TRBD1. Germline assignment: CDR1 MRHNA and CDR2 SNTAGT. Germline trimming cut 0 bases from V and 10 bases from J; bases unmatched to any gene: 4. This CDR3 has 14 amino acids. CDR3 nucleotides: TGTGCCAGCAGTGACTCGACAGGGGGGACAGAGCAGTTCTTC. This sequence encodes CASSDSTGGTEQFF.

This chain uses TRBV5-1 with TRBJ1-3; D gene ambiguous. This CDR3 comprises 13 residues. V was trimmed by 5 bases and J by 0 bases, leaving 6 bases between them. The V gene's germline CDR1 is SGHRS and CDR2 YFSETQ. The CDR3 nucleotides are TGCGCCAGCAGGCAGACCTCTGGAAACACCATATATTTT. Amino acid sequence: CASRQTSGNTIYF.

This rearrangement joins TRBV5-4 to TRBJ1-2; D may be TRBD1 (6 bases). V was shortened by 6 bases and J by 6 bases, with 21 bases between the two germline ends. Germline CDR1 reads SGHNT; CDR2 reads YYREEE (reference sequence). CDR3 length: 15 residues. CDR3 protein: CASKVTGGILDGYTF. Here the CDR3 DNA reads TGTGCCAGCAAAGTCACGGGGGGCATTTTGGATGGCTACACCTTC.

This chain links TRBV9 with TRBJ2-5, with a weak D call TRBD2 (5 bases). The germline V gene has CDR1 SGDLS and CDR2 YYNGEE. V was pared by 0 bases and J by 2 bases, with 14 bases between. The CDR3 extends over 16 amino acids. This chain's CDR3 is CASSVAGWERQETQYF. CDR3 sequence (DNA): TGTGCCAGCAGCGTAGCTGGGTGGGAGCGGCAAGAGACCCAGTACTTC.

The rearrangement links TRBV5-5 to TRBJ1-3; D unresolved. V was pared by 2 bases and J by 0 bases, with 9 bases between. CDR3 size: 15 residues. Germline loops: CDR1 SGHKS, CDR2 YYEKEE (reference sequence). The CDR3 DNA sequence: TGTGCCAGCAGCTTAGCGGCAGCCTCTGGAAACACCATATATTTT. This translates into CASSLAAASGNTIYF.

The chain recombines TRBV18 with TRBJ1-1; D is ambiguous. Trimming took 1 base from V and 5 from J, leaving 8 bases between them. Germline loops: CDR1 KGHSH, CDR2 LQKENI. This CDR3 is 13 amino acids long. This chain's CDR3 is CASSPLKETEAFF. CDR3 sequence (DNA): TGTGCCAGCTCACCACTAAAAGAGACTGAAGCTTTCTTT. Combining the CDR3 with reference TRBV18 and TRBJ1-1 gives the whole variable domain NAGVMQNPRHLVRRRGQEARLRCSPMKGHSHVYWYRQLPEEGLKFMVYLQKENIIDESGMPKERFSAEFPKEGPSILRIQQVVRGDSAAYFCASSPLKETEAFFGQGTRLTVV.

V usage is TRBV9 and J usage is TRBJ1-1, with D unresolved. Trimming removed 0 bases at V and 7 bases at J, with 16 bases between. The CDR3 sequence is 15 residues long. Per germline, CDR1 SGDLS and CDR2 YYNGEE. CDR3 sequence: CASSVGPGSFNEAFF. The CDR3 DNA reads TGTGCCAGCAGCGTAGGGCCAGGTAGCTTTAATGAAGCTTTCTTT.

The chain couples TRBV29-1 to TRBJ1-2; D is unresolved. Per the germline V gene, CDR1 is SQVTM and CDR2 is ANQGSEA. The CDR3 loop spans 14 amino acids. The V end lost 0 bases, the J end lost 8 bases, and 16 bases lay between the germline ends. For the CDR3, the DNA is TGCAGCGTTGAAGATTATACAGAACAGAACGGCTACACCTTC. Protein product: CSVEDYTEQNGYTF. The full variable domain, with the rest looked up from reference TRBV29-1 and TRBJ1-2, is SAVISQKPSRDICQRGTSLTIQCQVDSQVTMMFWYRQQPGQSLTLIATANQGSEATYESGFVIDKFPISRPNLTFSTLTVSNMSPEDSSIYLCSVEDYTEQNGYTFGSGTRLTVV.